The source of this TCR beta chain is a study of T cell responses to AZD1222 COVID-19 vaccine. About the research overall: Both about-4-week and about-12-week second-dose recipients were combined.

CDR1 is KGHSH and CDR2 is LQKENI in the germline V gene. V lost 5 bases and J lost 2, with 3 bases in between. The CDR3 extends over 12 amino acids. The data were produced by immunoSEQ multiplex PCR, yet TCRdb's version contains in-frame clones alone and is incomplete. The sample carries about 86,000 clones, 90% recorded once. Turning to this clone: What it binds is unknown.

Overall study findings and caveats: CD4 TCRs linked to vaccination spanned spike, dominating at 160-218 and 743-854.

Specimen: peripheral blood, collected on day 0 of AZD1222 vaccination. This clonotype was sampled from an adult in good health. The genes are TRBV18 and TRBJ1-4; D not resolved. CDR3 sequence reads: CASSSTNEKLFF. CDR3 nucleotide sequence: TGTGCCAGCTCAAGTACTAATGAAAAACTGTTTTTT.